The 17 T cell receptor beta chains reported below all come from one sample, sequenced in a study of control samples from healthy donors and cancer patients. Measured with immunoSEQ multiplex PCR; TCRdb has only the in-frame clones, and not every one. The sample yields roughly 120,000 clones, 85% to 95% seen once. The specimen sequenced was blood. These receptors were taken from a man aged 25-40 years in good health.

The chain joins TRBV5-5 to TRBJ1-2; 10 bases align to TRBD1. This CDR3 comprises 17 residues. Germline CDR1 reads SGHKS; CDR2 reads YYEKEE (reference sequence). Unmatched junction bases numbered 12, after V lost 3 bases and J lost 4 bases. The CDR3 DNA is TGTGCCAGCAGCTCCCGGACCGGGACAGGGGTGGTCTATGGCTACACCTTC. Residues: CASSSRTGTGVVYGYTF.

The V gene is TRBV4-1, the J gene TRBJ1-1; no clear D. The CDR3 is 15 amino acids. In germline, CDR1 is MGHRA, CDR2 YSYEKL. Trimming stripped 4 bases from V and 1 base from J, with 13 bases between. The CDR3 nucleotides read TGCGCCAGCAGCCCCTCCCCAGGTGCGAACACTGAAGCTTTCTTT. This codes for CASSPSPGANTEAFF.

This chain joins TRBV30 and TRBJ1-1; no definite D call. V was trimmed by 1 base and J by 11 bases, leaving 17 bases between them. This CDR3 region has 13 residues. Germline-derived CDR1 and CDR2 are GTSNPN and SVGIG (reference sequence). CDR3 in amino acids: CAWSGPGGGVAFF. DNA for the CDR3: TGTGCCTGGAGTGGCCCAGGTGGTGGGGTGGCTTTCTTT.

V usage is TRBV27 and J usage is TRBJ2-3; D perhaps matches TRBD1 (6 bases). The CDR3 covers 14 residues. The ends were cut back, 6 bases at V and 6 bases at J, with 16 bases in the middle. Germline V gene sequence: CDR1 MNHEY, CDR2 SMNVEV (reference sequence). The CDR3 DNA sequence: TGTGCCAGCAGCCTAAGGACAGCCCGGGATACGCAGTATTTT. This gives the protein CASSLRTARDTQYF.

The rearrangement uses TRBV9 and TRBJ2-2; D is unclear. The CDR3 loop spans 13 amino acids. V lost 6 bases to trimming and J lost 1 base, with 7 bases between them. CDR1 and CDR2 (germline): SGDLS, YYNGEE. Here the CDR3 DNA reads TGTGCCAGCAAAGGGCAGAACACCGGGGAGCTGTTTTTT. The encoded protein is CASKGQNTGELFF.

The chain employs TRBV5-6 and TRBJ1-2, with D possibly being TRBD1 (5 bases). The CDR3 consists of 15 residues. With 3 bases removed from V and 6 bases from J, the gap between germline ends came to 18 bases. In germline, CDR1 is SGHDT, CDR2 YYEEEE. The CDR3 coding sequence is TGTGCCAGCAGCTCCTGGGCGGGGGTGTGGGATGGCTACACCTTC. Protein: CASSSWAGVWDGYTF. The entire variable domain, with the rest obtained from reference TRBV5-6 and TRBJ1-2, is as follows: DAGVTQSPTHLIKTRGQQVTLRCSPKSGHDTVSWYQQALGQGPQFIFQYYEEEERQRGNFPDRFSGHQFPNYSSELNVNALLLGDSALYLCASSSWAGVWDGYTFGSGTRLTVV.

V gene TRBV10-3 combines with J gene TRBJ1-3; D unresolved. CDR3 length equals 16 residues. V was trimmed by 7 bases and J by 0 bases, leaving 16 bases between them. The germline gives CDR1 ENHRY, CDR2 SYGVKD. In nucleotides, the CDR3 is TGTGCCATCACTGAACCAGGAAGAAGCTCTGGAAACACCATATATTTT. Protein: CAITEPGRSSGNTIYF.

The rearrangement links TRBV28 to TRBJ1-5; D unclear. Trimming pared 3 bases from V and 1 base from J, leaving 7 bases between. The CDR3 covers 14 residues. Germline lookup yields CDR1 MDHEN and CDR2 SYDVKM. The CDR3 loop is CASSFLSSNQPQHF. CDR3 in DNA: TGTGCCAGCAGTTTCCTTAGCAGCAATCAGCCCCAGCATTTT.

V is TRBV28 and J is TRBJ2-7; 9 nucleotides match TRBD2. The germline V gene encodes CDR1 MDHEN and CDR2 SYDVKM. V shed 8 bases and J 2 bases; nucleotides not matched to a gene: 13. CDR3 size: 16 residues. CDR3 sequence (DNA): TGTGCCAGCCAGGCAGGCGGGGGGGTCCCCACCTACGAGCAGTACTTC. This encodes CASQAGGGVPTYEQYF.

Regarding this clone: At one boundary the junction diverges from the germline segment, which might be a read error. This chain uses TRBV30 with TRBJ2-5, with TRBD2 matching 10 bases. Looked up from germline, CDR1 is GTSNPN and CDR2 is SVGIG (reference sequence). The CDR3 loop spans 14 amino acids. CDR3 amino acids: CARRVAGGGETQYF. CDR3 sequence (DNA): TGTGCCCGGAGGGTAGCGGGGGGTGGGGAGACCCAGTACTTC.

The chain employs TRBV19 and TRBJ1-1; a possible D gene is TRBD1 (6 bases). Germline V gene data show CDR1 as LNHDA and CDR2 as SQIVND (reference sequence). CDR3 length: 13 amino acids. With 7 bases removed from V and 4 bases from J, the gap between germline ends came to 13 bases. CDR3: CASTPGGATEAFF. The DNA of the CDR3 is TGTGCCAGTACTCCCGGGGGCGCCACTGAAGCTTTCTTT.

This chain connects TRBV19 to TRBJ1-4; TRBD1 agrees at 10 bases. This CDR3 is built from 16 residues. With 7 bases clipped from V and 7 bases from J, the junction kept 12 bases outside the gene matches. Germline V gene data show CDR1 as LNHDA and CDR2 as SQIVND (reference sequence). Written as DNA, the CDR3 is TGTGCCAGTACCCCAAGGACAGGGGGAGGAGGTGAAAAACTGTTTTTT. This gives the protein CASTPRTGGGGEKLFF.

This chain uses TRBV6-2 or TRBV6-3 with TRBJ2-7; 8 nucleotides match TRBD1. This CDR3 is 14 amino acids long. Unmatched junction bases numbered 3, after V lost 5 bases and J lost 0 bases. Germline V lookup: CDR1 MNHEY, CDR2 SVGEGT. The CDR3 bases are TGTGCCAGCAGTAAGGGACAGGTCTCCTACGAGCAGTACGTC. Protein: CASSKGQVSYEQYV.

The chain is built from TRBV11-2 and TRBJ1-6, with no clear D. The germline V gene encodes CDR1 SGHAT and CDR2 FQNNGV. The CDR3 is made up of 12 amino acids. V was shortened by 1 base and J by 15 bases, with 10 bases between the two germline ends. Here the CDR3 DNA reads TGTGCCAGCAGCTTAGTAGGCCGGGGCCTCCACTTT. This gives the protein CASSLVGRGLHF.

The chain combines TRBV9 with TRBJ2-7; 8 positions agree with TRBD1. The J call is doubtful: the DNA matches TRBJ2-1 better. In germline, CDR1 is SGDLS, CDR2 YYNGEE. CDR3 length equals 16 residues. The CDR3 coding sequence is TGTGCCAGCAGCCCCCTCCAGGGGGCCGAGTACAATGAGCAGTTCTTC. It translates to CASSPLQGAEYNEQFF.

The chain uses TRBV19 and TRBJ2-6, with D hard to call. CDR1 and CDR2 (germline): LNHDA, SQIVND (reference sequence). The CDR3 contains 14 residues. The V end lost 4 bases, the J end lost 1 base, and 5 bases lay between the germline ends. The CDR3 protein is CASSTLSGANVLTF. For the CDR3, the DNA is TGTGCCAGTAGTACCTTATCTGGGGCCAACGTCCTGACTTTC. Full variable domain (remainder filled in from reference TRBV19 and TRBJ2-6): DGGITQSPKYLFRKEGQNVTLSCEQNLNHDAMYWYRQDPGQGLRLIYYSQIVNDFQKGDIAEGYSVSREKKESFPLTVTSAQKNPTAFYLCASSTLSGANVLTFGAGSRLTVL.

This clone is a singleton in its sample. This chain links TRBV5-1 with TRBJ1-3; D may be TRBD1 (6 bases). V lost 6 bases to trimming and J lost 2 bases, with 12 bases between them. This CDR3 is built from 14 residues. The germline CDR1 and CDR2 sequences are SGHRS and YFSETQ. The DNA for the CDR3 is TGCGCCAGCAAACCGGGGACAACTGGAAACACCATATATTTT. Residues: CASKPGTTGNTIYF.